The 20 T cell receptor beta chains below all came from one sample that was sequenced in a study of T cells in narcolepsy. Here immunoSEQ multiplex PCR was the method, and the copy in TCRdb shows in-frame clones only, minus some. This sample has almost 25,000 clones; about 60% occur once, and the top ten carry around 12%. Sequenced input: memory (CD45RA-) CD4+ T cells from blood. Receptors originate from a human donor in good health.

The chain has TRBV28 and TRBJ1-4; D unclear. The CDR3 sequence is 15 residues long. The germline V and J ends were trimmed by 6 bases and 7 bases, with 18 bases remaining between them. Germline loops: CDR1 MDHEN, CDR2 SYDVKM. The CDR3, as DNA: TGTGCCAGCAGCCTCCCCAGATCAGTAGGTGAAAAACTGTTTTTT. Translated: CASSLPRSVGEKLFF.

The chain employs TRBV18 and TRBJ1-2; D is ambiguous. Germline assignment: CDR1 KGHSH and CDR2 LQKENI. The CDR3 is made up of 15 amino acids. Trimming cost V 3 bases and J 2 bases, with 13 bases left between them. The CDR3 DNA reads TGTGCCAGCTCACCCAGCCAAGACAAGAACTATGGCTACACCTTC. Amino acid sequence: CASSPSQDKNYGYTF.

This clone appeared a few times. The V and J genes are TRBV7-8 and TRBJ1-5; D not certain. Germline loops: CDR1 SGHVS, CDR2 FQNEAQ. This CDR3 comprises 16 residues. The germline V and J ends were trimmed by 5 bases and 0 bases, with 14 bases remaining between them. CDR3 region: CASSHRRTDSNQPQHF. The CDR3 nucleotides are TGTGCCAGCAGCCACCGAAGGACGGATAGCAATCAGCCCCAGCATTTT.

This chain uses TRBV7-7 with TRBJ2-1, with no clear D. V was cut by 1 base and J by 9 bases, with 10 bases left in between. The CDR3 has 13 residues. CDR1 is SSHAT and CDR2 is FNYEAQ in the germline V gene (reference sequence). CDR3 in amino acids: CASSLGLNSEQFF. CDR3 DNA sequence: TGTGCCAGCAGCTTAGGACTCAATAGTGAGCAGTTCTTC.

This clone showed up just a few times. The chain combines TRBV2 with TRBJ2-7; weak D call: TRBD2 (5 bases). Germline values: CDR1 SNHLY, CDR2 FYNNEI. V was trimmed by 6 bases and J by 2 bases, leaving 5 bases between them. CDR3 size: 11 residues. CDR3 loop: CASRGAYEQYF. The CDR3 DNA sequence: TGTGCCAGCAGGGGAGCCTACGAGCAGTACTTC.

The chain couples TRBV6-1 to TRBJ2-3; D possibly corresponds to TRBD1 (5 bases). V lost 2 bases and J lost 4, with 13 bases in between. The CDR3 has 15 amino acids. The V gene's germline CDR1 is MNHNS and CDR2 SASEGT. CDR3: CASSEIRGLADTQYF. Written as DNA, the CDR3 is TGTGCCAGCAGTGAAATTAGGGGTTTGGCAGATACGCAGTATTTT.

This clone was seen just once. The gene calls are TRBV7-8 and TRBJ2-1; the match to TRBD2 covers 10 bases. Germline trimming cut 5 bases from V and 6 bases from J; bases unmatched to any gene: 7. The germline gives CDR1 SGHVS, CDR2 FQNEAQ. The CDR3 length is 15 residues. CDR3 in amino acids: CASSGGLAVINEQFF. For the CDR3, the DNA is TGTGCCAGCAGCGGAGGACTAGCGGTAATCAATGAGCAGTTCTTC.

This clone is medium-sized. The DNA for the CDR3 is TGTGCCAGCAGTTACTCCAGGGTCTACAATGAGCAGTTCTTC. Amino acids: CASSYSRVYNEQFF. The chain combines TRBV6-6 with TRBJ2-1; D might be TRBD1 (5 bases). The V and J ends lost 0 bases and 3 bases respectively, with 6 bases between them. Germline-derived CDR1 and CDR2 are MNHNY and SVGAGI (reference sequence). The CDR3 has 14 amino acids.

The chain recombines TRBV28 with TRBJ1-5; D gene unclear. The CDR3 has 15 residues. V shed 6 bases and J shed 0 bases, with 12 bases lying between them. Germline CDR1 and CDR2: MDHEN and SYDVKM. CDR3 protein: CASSSQTGSNQPQHF. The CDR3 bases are TGTGCCAGCAGCTCTCAAACGGGTAGCAATCAGCCCCAGCATTTT. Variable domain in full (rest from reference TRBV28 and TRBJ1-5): DVKVTQSSRYLVKRTGEKVFLECVQDMDHENMFWYRQDPGLGLRLIYFSYDVKMKEKGDIPEGYSVSREKKERFSLILESASTNQTSMYLCASSSQTGSNQPQHFGDGTRLSIL.

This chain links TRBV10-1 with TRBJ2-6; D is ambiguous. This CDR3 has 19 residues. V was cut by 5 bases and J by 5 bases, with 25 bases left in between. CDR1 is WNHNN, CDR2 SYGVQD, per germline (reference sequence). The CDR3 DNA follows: TGCGCCAGCAGTCAGGATCAAAGATCGCACAAAAGTCGGGCCAACGTCCTGACTTTC. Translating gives CASSQDQRSHKSRANVLTF.

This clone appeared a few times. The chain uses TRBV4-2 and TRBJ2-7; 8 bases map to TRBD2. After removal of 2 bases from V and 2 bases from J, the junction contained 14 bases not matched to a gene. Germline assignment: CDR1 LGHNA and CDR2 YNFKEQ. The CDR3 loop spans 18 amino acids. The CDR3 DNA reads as TGTGCCAGCAGCCAACCCCGGGGTAGCGGGAAGGGCACCTACGAGCAGTACTTC. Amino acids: CASSQPRGSGKGTYEQYF.

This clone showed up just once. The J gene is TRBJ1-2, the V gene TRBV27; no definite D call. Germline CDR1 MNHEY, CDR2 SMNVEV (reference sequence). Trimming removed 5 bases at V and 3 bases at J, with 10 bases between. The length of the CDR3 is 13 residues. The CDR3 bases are TGTGCCAGCAGTCCCCGTGGGGACTATGGCTACACCTTC. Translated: CASSPRGDYGYTF.

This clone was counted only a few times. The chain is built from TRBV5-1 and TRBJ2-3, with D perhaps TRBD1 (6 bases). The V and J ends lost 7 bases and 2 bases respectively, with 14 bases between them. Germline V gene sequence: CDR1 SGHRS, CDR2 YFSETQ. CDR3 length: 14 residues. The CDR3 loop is CASGEGDPTDTQYF. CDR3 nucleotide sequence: TGCGCCAGCGGTGAGGGGGACCCCACAGATACGCAGTATTTT. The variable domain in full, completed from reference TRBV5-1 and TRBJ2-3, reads KAGVTQTPRYLIKTRGQQVTLSCSPISGHRSVSWYQQTPGQGLQFLFEYFSETQRNKGNFPGRFSGRQFSNSRSEMNVSTLELGDSALYLCASGEGDPTDTQYFGPGTRLTVL.

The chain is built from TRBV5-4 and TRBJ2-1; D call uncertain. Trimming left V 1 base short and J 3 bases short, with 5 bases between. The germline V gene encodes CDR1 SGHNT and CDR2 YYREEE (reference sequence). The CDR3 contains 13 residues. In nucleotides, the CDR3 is TGTGCCAGCAGCTTGAGGAACTACAATGAGCAGTTCTTC. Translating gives CASSLRNYNEQFF.

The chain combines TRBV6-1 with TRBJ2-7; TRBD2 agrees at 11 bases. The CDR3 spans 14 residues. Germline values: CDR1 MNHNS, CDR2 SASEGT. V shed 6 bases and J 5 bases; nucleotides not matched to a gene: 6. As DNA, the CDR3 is TGTGCCAGCAGGCTAGCGGGAGGTAACGACGAGCAGTACTTC. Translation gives CASRLAGGNDEQYF.

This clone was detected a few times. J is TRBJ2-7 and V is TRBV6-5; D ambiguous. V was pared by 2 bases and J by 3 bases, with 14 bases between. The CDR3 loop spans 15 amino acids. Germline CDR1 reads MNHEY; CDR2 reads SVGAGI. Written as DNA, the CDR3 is TGTGCCAGCAGTTACGGCGCAGATAGGATCTACGAGCAGTACTTC. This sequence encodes CASSYGADRIYEQYF.

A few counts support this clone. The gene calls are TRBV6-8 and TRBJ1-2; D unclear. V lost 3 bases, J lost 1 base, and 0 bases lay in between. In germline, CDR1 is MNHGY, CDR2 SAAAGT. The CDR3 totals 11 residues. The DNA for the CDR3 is TGTGCCAGCAGTTATAACTATGGCTACACCTTC. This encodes CASSYNYGYTF.

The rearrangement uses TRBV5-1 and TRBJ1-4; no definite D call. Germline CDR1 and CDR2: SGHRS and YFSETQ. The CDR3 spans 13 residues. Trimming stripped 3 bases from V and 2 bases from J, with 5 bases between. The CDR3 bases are TGCGCCAGCAGCTCCGTGACTAATGAAAAACTGTTTTTT. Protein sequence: CASSSVTNEKLFF.

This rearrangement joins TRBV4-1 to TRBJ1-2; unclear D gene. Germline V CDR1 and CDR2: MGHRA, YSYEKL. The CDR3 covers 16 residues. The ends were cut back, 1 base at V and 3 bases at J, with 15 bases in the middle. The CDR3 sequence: CASSQGGAGRDYGYTF. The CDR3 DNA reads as TGCGCCAGCAGCCAAGGAGGCGCGGGCCGGGACTATGGCTACACCTTC.

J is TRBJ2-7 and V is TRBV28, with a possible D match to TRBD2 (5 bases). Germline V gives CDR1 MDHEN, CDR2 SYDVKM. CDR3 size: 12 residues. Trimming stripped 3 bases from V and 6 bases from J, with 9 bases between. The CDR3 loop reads CASSLRGFEQYF. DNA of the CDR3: TGTGCCAGCAGTTTGAGAGGGTTCGAGCAGTACTTC.